The present TCR beta chain was sequenced within a study of graft-versus-host responses after intestinal transplantation. Looking at the study overall: Every one of the recipients received anti-thymocyte globulin induction and afterwards took tacrolimus and steroids for roughly 3 years.

TCRdb's copy holds only in-frame clones and misses some; the assay was immunoSEQ multiplex PCR. The data contain roughly 4,200 clones, roughly 41% of them seen just once; the ten biggest clones take up approximately 6.8%. Plated together were some 200,000 CFSE-labeled responder cells and some 200,000 irradiated, violet-dye-labeled stimulator cells. Findings and limits, study-wide: GvH clone levels peaked in circulation, and this peak was associated with early post-transplant HvG declines.

Germline V CDR1 and CDR2: ENHRY, SYGVKD. Losses at the gene ends were 8 bases for V and 3 bases for J; bases not matched to a gene: 1. The CDR3 totals 12 residues. The sample consisted of alloreactive CD8+ T cells from a mixed lymphocyte reaction culture, taken before transplantation. The subset here: CFSE-low proliferating T cells sorted from roughly 6-day pre-transplant mixed lymphocyte reaction (GvH or HvG direction). V gene TRBV10-3 combines with J gene TRBJ2-7; TRBD1 aligns across 10 bases. This receptor was obtained from a human patient who was an organ donor for intestinal transplantation. The CDR3 coding sequence is TGTGCCATCGGGACAGGGGACTACGAGCAGTACTTC. Amino acids: CAIGTGDYEQYF.